This T cell receptor beta chain was sequenced for a study of T-cell memory formation after mild COVID-19. Across the whole study: Clusters were largely donor specific.

Germline values: CDR1 SGDLS, CDR2 YYNGEE. The CDR3 is 13 residues long. V lost 4 bases to trimming and J lost 2 bases, with 7 bases between them. Constant-segment-primed 5'RACE gave TCR alpha and TCR beta cDNA libraries with sample barcodes and UMIs. A single record per CDR3 protein comes from TCRdb applying MiXCR to the 5' RACE reads. The sample has fewer than 700,000 distinct CDR3 sequences, approximately 21% seen once; the top ten hold around 8.4%. This rearrangement joins TRBV9 to TRBJ2-1; D gene uncertain. What was sequenced was PBMCs or a T cell subset sorted from them (not recorded which). This TCR derives from an adult woman who had mild COVID-19 (a few samples of this study predate the infection). Cell type and time point are not known. CDR3 sequence reads: CASSPTPYNEQFF. The CDR3 DNA reads TGTGCCAGCAGCCCCACCCCCTACAATGAGCAGTTCTTC.